Listed below are T cell receptor beta chains from one sample, sequenced in a study of cytomegalovirus exposure and HLA in healthy donors. Only in-frame clones appear in the TCRdb table, and some are missing; sequencing was by immunoSEQ multiplex PCR. The sample has around 180,000 clones; roughly 81% are singletons. The sequenced sample was PBMCs. The receptor source for this set is a girl aged 10-17 years in good health and CMV-seropositive. The CDR3 runs from the conserved cysteine through the conserved F or W. Each record gives: clone size, J gene, V gene, D gene, CDR3 protein, CDR3 DNA. A D gene is named only where the DNA matches it firmly. Size tells how often a clone was seen (once, few, many) or the class of an expanded clone, and some rows leave it out.

>many|TRBJ1-1|TRBV4-1|-
CASSQGDKVVVEAFF
TGCGCCAGCAGCCAAGGTGACAAGGTAGTTGTTGAAGCTTTCTTT
>once|TRBJ2-5|TRBV7-3|TRBD1
CASSPLPTGGGETQYF
TGTGCCAGCAGCCCCCTTCCGACAGGGGGCGGGGAGACCCAGTACTTC
>-|TRBJ2-1|TRBV6-1|TRBD1
CASRTLGQAYNEQFF
TGTGCCAGCAGGACGCTCGGACAGGCTTACAATGAGCAGTTCTTC
>once|TRBJ1-1|TRBV27|-
CASSLGSSNTEAFF
TGTGCCAGCAGTTTGGGCAGCTCGAACACTGAAGCTTTCTTT
>-|TRBJ1-1|TRBV19|-
CASSRREDTEAFF
TGTGCCAGTAGCCGAAGGGAGGACACTGAAGCTTTCTTT
>-|TRBJ1-1|TRBV7-3|-
CASSSGHLNTEAFF
TGTGCCAGCAGCTCCGGACACTTGAACACTGAAGCTTTCTTT
>-|TRBJ2-7|TRBV5-8|TRBD1
CASSGTGGTYEQYF
TGTGCCAGCAGCGGGACAGGGGGGACCTACGAGCAGTACTTC
>few|TRBJ1-1|TRBV9|-
CASSVGRGATEAFF
TGTGCCAGCAGCGTTGGCAGGGGAGCTACTGAAGCTTTCTTT
>-|TRBJ2-3|TRBV5-4|-
CASSLEGLVGTDTQYF
TGTGCCAGCAGCTTGGAAGGTCTAGTGGGCACAGATACGCAGTATTTT
>-|TRBJ1-3|TRBV5-6|-
CASSLAGWVENTIYF
TGTGCCAGCAGCTTGGCCGGGTGGGTAGAAAACACCATATATTTT
>-|TRBJ1-3|TRBV5-1|-
CASSPSTPRGSSGNTIYF
TGCGCCAGCAGCCCATCGACCCCTCGGGGATCATCCGGAAACACCATATATTTT
>-|TRBJ1-2|TRBV4-1|-
CASSYTHGYTF
TGCGCCAGCAGCTACACCCATGGCTACACCTTC
>-|TRBJ2-2|TRBV12-5|TRBD2
CASGLNGGAGELFF
TGTGCTAGTGGTTTGAATGGGGGGGCCGGGGAGCTGTTTTTT
>-|TRBJ2-5|TRBV13|-
CASSPAPVETQYF
TGTGCCAGCAGCCCAGCGCCAGTGGAGACCCAGTACTTC
>-|TRBJ2-7|TRBV19|-
CASSIRGLTSYEQYF
TGTGCCAGTAGTATAAGGGGGTTGACCTCCTACGAGCAGTACTTC
>few|TRBJ1-1|TRBV5-1|TRBD1
CASTQGAGNTEAFF
TGCGCCAGCACCCAGGGGGCGGGGAACACTGAAGCTTTCTTT
>-|TRBJ2-3|TRBV27|-
CASRLALSTDTQYF
TGTGCCAGCAGGCTAGCGCTTAGCACAGATACGCAGTATTTT
>-|TRBJ2-1|TRBV6-4|TRBD2
CASSRTSGGALDEQFF
TGTGCCAGCAGCCGGACTAGCGGGGGGGCCTTGGATGAGCAGTTCTTC
>-|TRBJ2-3|TRBV6-6|-
CASSYSSRVTDTQYF
TGTGCCAGCAGTTACTCGAGCAGGGTCACAGATACGCAGTATTTT
>-|TRBJ1-3|TRBV9|-
CASSGSVSGNTIYF
TGTGCCAGCAGCGGTAGTGTCTCTGGAAACACCATATATTTT
>once|TRBJ1-1|TRBV7-2|-
CASSLVVGYTEAFF
TGTGCCAGCAGCTTAGTTGTGGGCTACACTGAAGCTTTCTTT
>-|TRBJ2-4|TRBV9|-
CASSVGTQRNIQYF
TGTGCCAGCAGCGTCGGGACACAAAGGAACATTCAGTACTTC
>-|TRBJ1-2|TRBV6-1|TRBD1
CASRSLRTGLGYTF
TGTGCCAGCCGGTCATTACGGACAGGGCTTGGCTACACCTTC
>-|TRBJ2-7|TRBV23-1|TRBD1
CASSAHPTGTYEQYF
TGCGCCAGCAGTGCCCACCCGACAGGGACCTACGAGCAGTACTTC
>-|TRBJ1-5|TRBV27|TRBD1
CASSSGGQGASQPQHF
TGTGCCAGCAGTTCTGGGGGACAGGGGGCGAGTCAGCCCCAGCATTTT
>-|TRBJ1-2|TRBV5-1|TRBD1
CASSLGGTDDLYGYTF
TGCGCCAGCAGCTTGGGAGGGACAGATGACCTCTATGGCTACACCTTC
>-|TRBJ2-7|TRBV19|TRBD2
CASSPLRGGQTYEQYF
TGTGCCAGTAGCCCTTTGCGGGGGGGCCAGACCTACGAGCAGTACTTC
>-|TRBJ1-1|TRBV9|-
CASSVIQIRAGTEAFF
TGTGCCAGCAGCGTAATTCAGATCAGGGCTGGGACTGAAGCTTTCTTT
>-|TRBJ2-7|TRBV7-2|TRBD2
CASSLRTSYEQYF
TGTGCCAGCAGCCTCCGGACTAGCTACGAGCAGTACTTC
>-|TRBJ2-1|TRBV5-1|-
CASSISSGNSRGNEQFF
TGCGCCAGCAGCATCTCATCGGGGAACTCCAGGGGCAATGAGCAGTTCTTC
>-|TRBJ2-2|TRBV5-1|-
CASSEAENTGELFF
TGCGCCAGCAGCGAGGCAGAGAACACCGGGGAGCTGTTTTTT
>-|TRBJ1-2|TRBV5-4|-
CASSLVGPQGAYGYTF
TGTGCCAGCAGCTTGGTGGGCCCACAGGGCGCTTATGGCTACACCTTC
>-|TRBJ1-4|TRBV7-8|-
CASSLAEVDRISEKLFF
TGTGCCAGCAGCTTAGCAGAAGTGGACAGAATAAGTGAAAAACTGTTTTTT
>-|TRBJ2-5|TRBV27|-
CASSLSGERPETRYF
TGTGCCAGCAGTTTATCGGGAGAGCGCCCAGAGACCCGGTACTTC
>-|TRBJ1-6|TRBV27|-
CASRTLWGGVDSPLHF
TGTGCCAGCAGGACCCTCTGGGGGGGTGTTGATTCACCCCTCCACTTT
>-|TRBJ2-2|TRBV4-1|-
CASSQSTENTGELFF
TGCGCCAGCAGCCAATCTACAGAGAACACCGGGGAGCTGTTTTTT
>-|TRBJ2-3|TRBV5-6|-
CASSLAIAASRDTQYF
TGTGCCAGCAGCTTGGCCATAGCGGCTTCCCGGGATACGCAGTATTTT
>-|TRBJ1-2|TRBV14|-
CASSQDRVFEQDGYTF
TGTGCCAGCAGCCAAGATCGAGTATTCGAGCAAGATGGCTACACCTTC
>-|TRBJ1-5|TRBV7-8|-
CASSLGQSNQPQHF
TGTGCCAGCAGCCTTGGACAGAGCAATCAGCCCCAGCATTTT
>-|TRBJ2-1|TRBV6-5|-
CASSLPGEQFF
TGTGCCAGCAGTTTACCCGGTGAGCAGTTCTTC
>-|TRBJ2-3|TRBV15|-
CATSTREHPTDTQYF
TGTGCCACCAGCACCAGGGAACACCCTACAGATACGCAGTATTTT
>-|TRBJ2-7|TRBV5-5|-
CASSYRSEQYF
TGTGCCAGCAGCTACAGGAGCGAGCAGTACTTC
>once|TRBJ1-2|TRBV4-2|-
CASSQDLTNYGYTF
TGTGCCAGCAGCCAAGATTTGACAAACTATGGCTACACCTTC
>-|TRBJ2-7|TRBV5-4|TRBD1
CASSTGQGYEQYF
TGTGCCAGCAGCACCGGACAGGGCTACGAGCAGTACTTC
>-|TRBJ1-1|TRBV11-2|-
CASSTGKPGSEAFF
TGTGCCAGCAGCACGGGTAAACCGGGATCCGAAGCTTTCTTT
>once|TRBJ2-1|TRBV2|TRBD2
CASSRLAGDNEQFF
TGTGCCAGCTCAAGACTAGCGGGGGACAATGAGCAGTTCTTC
>-|TRBJ2-5|TRBV2|TRBD2
CASNGGGRETQYF
TGTGCCAGCAACGGGGGGGGGAGAGAGACCCAGTACTTC
>-|TRBJ1-2|TRBV27|-
CASSSPSTNNYGYTF
TGTGCCAGCAGTTCCCCATCGACTAATAACTATGGCTACACCTTC
>-|TRBJ2-6|TRBV6-5|-
CASRFTGANVLTF
TGTGCCAGCAGATTCACTGGGGCCAACGTCCTGACTTTC
>-|TRBJ1-1|TRBV5-5|TRBD1
CASSYRQGGTEAFF
TGTGCCAGCAGCTACCGACAGGGGGGCACTGAAGCTTTCTTT
>-|TRBJ2-2|TRBV5-1|-
CASSLAGQMLAGELFF
TGCGCCAGCAGCTTGGCTGGGCAGATGCTCGCCGGGGAGCTGTTTTTT
>-|TRBJ2-3|TRBV13|TRBD2
CASCAPRRGGSDTQYF
TGTGCCAGCTGCGCACCCCGGCGGGGGGGATCAGATACGCAGTATTTT
>-|TRBJ2-7|TRBV4-2|TRBD2
CASSVTYSGGPDPTGYF
TGTGCCAGCAGTGTTACCTATAGCGGGGGCCCTGACCCGACGGGGTACTTC
>once|TRBJ1-2|TRBV13|-
CASSELRTSYGSLNGYTF
TGTGCCAGCAGCGAATTGCGGACATCCTACGGTTCGCTTAATGGCTACACCTTC
>-|TRBJ2-7|TRBV18|-
CASSQGRAGEQYF
TGTGCCAGCTCACAAGGGCGGGCGGGGGAGCAGTACTTC